This entry features one T cell receptor (beta chain) sequence. The protocol was immunoSEQ multiplex PCR, while the TCRdb copy is restricted to in-frame clones and leaves out a portion. The repertoire has approximately 53,000 clones, just under 95% of them found once; the top ten carry around 24%. Trimming pared 1 base from V and 4 bases from J, leaving 1 base between. CDR3 length: 11 amino acids. Per the germline V gene, CDR1 is SNHLY and CDR2 is FYNNEI. These data come from a study of OX40 agonist ivuxolimab in advanced cancers. The clonotype comes from an adult with an advanced solid tumor such as melanoma, head and neck, liver or kidney cancer. The chain is built from TRBV2 and TRBJ1-2; D gene ambiguous. Sequenced material: CD4+ or CD8+ T cells sorted from blood, taken in a trial of the OX40 agonist ivuxolimab. The CDR3 DNA reads TGTGCCAGCAGTGAAGGCTATGGCTACACCTTC. This translates into CASSEGYGYTF.